The source of this T cell receptor beta chain is a study of CD8 T cells in ankylosing spondylitis. After removal of 5 bases from V and 8 bases from J, the junction contained 7 bases not matched to a gene. Germline values: CDR1 LNHNV, CDR2 YYDKDF (reference sequence). The CDR3 covers 15 residues. Construction of TCR beta libraries was performed using quantitative 5'-RACE with molecular barcodes. TCRdb itself ran the 5' RACE reads through MiXCR, one entry per CDR3 protein. Found here are almost 400,000 distinct CDR3 sequences, around 20% of them singletons; the top ten hold about 16%. This clonotype was found a few times. Antigen specificity is unknown. Whole-study findings and limits: Both synovial fluid and blood in reactive arthritis had previously been reported to carry some motif variants. One TCR beta motif, made up of about 8 highly homologous variants, appeared characteristic of ankylosing spondylitis blood. The clones that were linked to disease were reported to be significantly enriched in matched synovial fluid samples from ankylosing spondylitis patients.

This receptor was obtained from a male donor with ankylosing spondylitis. The V gene is TRBV15, the J gene TRBJ2-1, with TRBD1 matching 12 bases. The sample consisted of blood, either unsorted or a sorted T cell fraction (not recorded which). In DNA, the CDR3 is TGTGCCACCAGCCGATCGGGACAGGGGGCCGATGAGCAGTTCTTC. Encoded protein: CATSRSGQGADEQFF.